This T cell receptor beta chain was sequenced for a study of memory CD4+ T cells and cytomegalovirus serostatus. Study-wide points: CD4+ memory repertoires contained about 40% of the roughly 150 reported CMV TCRbeta sequences. Suggested: most of the CMV-linked TCR signature lies in CD4+ memory cells.

The method was immunoSEQ multiplex PCR; TCRdb's version includes in-frame clones alone and lacks a portion of them. The sample holds tens of thousands of clones; 80% to 90% are singletons and the top ten take about 1%. Trimming pared 8 bases from V and 10 bases from J, leaving 15 bases between. CDR3 length: 12 residues. Germline V gene lookup returns CDR1 SNHLY and CDR2 FYNNEI. The sort gate was single viable CD3+CD4+CD8-CD45RO+ cells for memory CD4+ T cells. Positive selection with CD4 microbeads enriched total CD4+ T cells. Turning to this clone: Its target is not known.

This sequence was found in an adult in good health and CMV-seronegative. The chain uses TRBV2 and TRBJ1-5, with D unclear. Sequenced material: memory CD4+ T cells from blood. This CDR3 is CASQDTAEPQHF. CDR3 in DNA: TGTGCCAGCCAAGACACCGCCGAACCCCAGCATTTT.